This is a list of T cell receptor beta chains from one sample in a study of CD8 T cells in Susac syndrome. TCRdb processed the immunoSEQ multiplex PCR reads anew with MiXCR; each CDR3 protein has one entry. The sample has 150,000 to 200,000 distinct CDR3 sequences; 90% to 96% are singletons. The sequencing input was CD4+ T cells from PBMCs. The source is a human donor with Susac syndrome. Each CDR3 is given with its conserved first and last residue. The D gene is left open where the match is weak.

j_gene,v_gene,d_gene,CDR3aa,CDR3nt
TRBJ2-5,TRBV20-1,TRBD2,CSARSRTSGAETQYF,TGCAGTGCTAGATCAAGGACTAGCGGGGCAGAGACCCAGTACTTC
TRBJ2-5,TRBV3-1,NA,CASSLLGGPEETQYF,TGTGCCAGCAGCCTACTCGGGGGGCCCGAGGAGACCCAGTACTTC
TRBJ1-2,TRBV9,TRBD1,CASSIPDRPFDRYTF,TGTGCCAGCAGCATCCCGGACAGGCCTTTTGATCGCTACACCTTC
TRBJ2-1,TRBV29-1,NA,CSVVPSGNEQFF,TGCAGCGTTGTCCCCTCGGGCAATGAGCAGTTCTTC
TRBJ1-6,TRBV6-2/TRBV6-3,NA,CASSAMGRAGSPLHF,TGTGCCAGCAGTGCCATGGGCAGGGCCGGTTCACCCCTCCACTTT
TRBJ1-6,TRBV5-1,NA,CASSLGVSANSPLHF,TGCGCCAGCAGCTTGGGTGTCAGCGCTAATTCACCCCTCCACTTT
TRBJ2-7,TRBV18,TRBD2,CASSPSTSGANYEQYF,TGTGCCAGCTCACCGTCGACTAGCGGGGCGAACTACGAGCAGTACTTC
TRBJ1-5,TRBV19,NA,CASSADSNQPQHF,TGTGCCAGTTCAGCGGACAGCAATCAGCCCCAGCATTTT
TRBJ2-5,TRBV18,NA,CASSSAETQYF,TGTGCCAGCTCATCCGCGGAGACCCAGTACTTC
TRBJ1-3,TRBV3-1,NA,CASSPRASGNTIYF,TGTGCCAGCAGCCCCAGGGCCTCTGGAAACACCATATATTTT
TRBJ2-7,TRBV7-2,NA,CASSLASAGIYEQYF,TGTGCCAGCAGCTTAGCGTCCGCGGGGATCTACGAGCAGTACTTC
TRBJ1-2,TRBV5-4,NA,CASSDGQRQGYTF,TGTGCCAGCTCCGACGGACAGCGGCAGGGCTACACCTTC
TRBJ1-6,TRBV5-1,TRBD1,CASSPAGTGGFSDNSPLHF,TGCGCCAGCAGCCCCGCCGGGACAGGGGGCTTCTCGGATAATTCACCCCTCCACTTT
TRBJ2-7,TRBV7-9,NA,CASSLAGPVEEQYF,TGTGCCAGCAGCTTAGCGGGGCCGGTAGAGGAGCAGTACTTC
TRBJ2-1,TRBV18,NA,CASSPLDRPYNEQFF,TGTGCCAGCTCACCCTTGGACAGACCCTACAATGAGCAGTTCTTC
TRBJ2-5,TRBV5-1,TRBD2,CASSPAPRGGGEGETQYF,TGCGCCAGCAGCCCAGCCCCTCGCGGCGGGGGGGAAGGGGAGACCCAGTACTTC
TRBJ2-5,TRBV2,NA,CASSLRDPRNQETQYF,TGTGCCAGCAGCCTAAGGGACCCCCGAAACCAAGAGACCCAGTACTTC
TRBJ2-2,TRBV29-1,NA,CSVSQGPGELFF,TGCAGCGTGTCACAGGGCCCCGGGGAGCTGTTTTTT
TRBJ2-7,TRBV12-3/TRBV12-4,TRBD2,CASSPVASGPYEQYF,TGTGCCAGCAGCCCAGTGGCTAGCGGACCCTACGAGCAGTACTTC
TRBJ2-7,TRBV29-1,NA,CSVAEGSGSEQYF,TGCAGCGTTGCGGAAGGGTCGGGGAGCGAGCAGTACTTC
TRBJ2-1,TRBV30,NA,CAWSVGGVSYNEQFF,TGTGCCTGGAGTGTAGGGGGGGTGTCCTACAATGAGCAGTTCTTC